The 19 T cell receptor beta chains in this list originate from one sample, sequenced in a study of blood T cell repertoires in COVID-19 (TCRdb year 2020). Library generation was performed with the immunoSEQ multiplex PCR assay. This is the immuneACCESS table as TCRdb keeps it, with only in-frame sequences that have V and J called. A part of the clones is gone; compared with another copy, unresolved V genes explain less than half, and the rest is unexplained. In this sample the table shows a few hundred thousand clones, approximately 86% of which occur a single time. The leading ten clones occupy 4% to 5% of the sample. Sequencing used PBMCs or T cells enriched from blood (not recorded which). The receptors were gathered from a woman aged 40-49 years with acute COVID-19.

The chain carries TRBV5-6 and TRBJ1-2, with TRBD1 identical over 8 bases. After removal of 7 bases from V and 4 bases from J, the junction contained 9 bases not matched to a gene. CDR1 and CDR2 (germline): SGHDT, YYEEEE. The CDR3 length is 14 residues. The CDR3 region is CASSPDRGTYGYTF. The DNA for the CDR3 is TGTGCCAGCTCCCCCGACAGGGGTACCTATGGCTACACCTTC.

The chain recombines TRBV21-1 with TRBJ1-4; no DNA check was done on the table's D call, TRBD1. TRBV21-1 is classified as a pseudogene. The CDR3 is 17 amino acids. The CDR3 loop reads CASSKAVSWDRDEKLFF. The CDR3, as DNA: TGTGCCAGCAGCAAAGCGGTTTCCTGGGACAGGGATGAAAAACTGTTTTTT.

The V gene is TRBV6-6, the J gene TRBJ1-6; tentatively, D is TRBD1 (6 bases). The CDR3 extends over 17 amino acids. The V gene lost 6 bases and the J gene lost 8 bases, with 23 bases spanning the gap. Germline V CDR1 and CDR2: MNHNY, SVGAGI (reference sequence). CDR3 DNA: TGTGCCAGCAGCCGAGGACAGATCGGGCTTAATTATTCACCCCTCCACTTT. This encodes CASSRGQIGLNYSPLHF.

The rearrangement uses TRBV7-8 and TRBJ2-1; D uncertain. V was trimmed by 1 base and J by 6 bases, leaving 4 bases between them. CDR3 length equals 12 residues. Germline CDR1 and CDR2: SGHVS and FQNEAQ. CDR3 region: CASSLVANEQFF. The CDR3 nucleotides read TGTGCCAGCAGCTTAGTAGCCAATGAGCAGTTCTTC.

The table lists this clone with a count of one. The chain links TRBV4-2 to TRBJ1-5; D not resolved. The germline V and J ends were trimmed by 0 bases and 4 bases, with 10 bases remaining between them. Per the germline V gene, CDR1 is LGHNA and CDR2 is YNFKEQ. This CDR3 is 15 amino acids long. Here the CDR3 DNA reads TGTGCCAGCAGCCAAGATTGGGGAGTTAATCAGCCCCAGCATTTT. Amino acid sequence: CASSQDWGVNQPQHF.

This chain joins TRBV4-3 and TRBJ1-4; 9 nucleotides match TRBD1. The CDR3 consists of 18 residues. V was pared by 3 bases and J by 7 bases, with 15 bases of the junction left unmatched. Germline values: CDR1 LGHNA, CDR2 YSLEER. As DNA, the CDR3 is TGCGCCAGCAGCCATAGCCGAAACCTACAGGGGGCGTTTGAAAAACTGTTTTTT. Translating gives CASSHSRNLQGAFEKLFF.

The table lists this clone with a count of one. The chain carries TRBV18 and TRBJ2-5, with D possibly matching TRBD2 (6 bases). Germline V gene data show CDR1 as KGHSH and CDR2 as LQKENI. V was shortened by 3 bases and J by 5 bases, with 10 bases between the two germline ends. The length of the CDR3 is 13 residues. The CDR3 here is CASSPRERETQYF. CDR3 DNA: TGTGCCAGCTCACCCCGGGAGAGGGAGACCCAGTACTTC.

The chain uses TRBV6-5 and TRBJ1-2; 12 bases line up with TRBD1. Germline CDR1 is MNHEY and CDR2 is SVGAGI. The CDR3 has 14 amino acids. J gave up 4 bases and V 6 bases, and 3 bases lay outside the gene matches. The CDR3 region is CASSGTGGLYGYTF. As DNA, the CDR3 is TGTGCCAGCAGCGGGACAGGGGGCCTCTATGGCTACACCTTC.

This chain links TRBV11-2 with TRBJ1-1; tentatively, D is TRBD1 (5 bases). The V and J ends lost 0 bases and 4 bases respectively, with 12 bases between them. The V gene's germline CDR1 is SGHAT and CDR2 FQNNGV. The CDR3 length is 15 residues. Here the CDR3 DNA reads TGTGCCAGCAGCTTAGATCAGGGATATAGCACTGAAGCTTTCTTT. It encodes CASSLDQGYSTEAFF.

CDR3 bases: TGCAGCGTTGAAGAATGGGGCCTACAAGGCCTTGGCTACACCTTC. Translated: CSVEEWGLQGLGYTF. The V gene is TRBV29-1, the J gene TRBJ1-2; maybe TRBD1 (5 bases). Germline loops: CDR1 SQVTM, CDR2 ANQGSEA. The CDR3 has 15 residues. Trimming took 0 bases from V and 7 from J, leaving 18 bases between them.

The chain carries TRBV11-3 and TRBJ1-1; possibly TRBD1 for D (5 bases). The V gene's germline CDR1 is SGHNT and CDR2 YENEEA. The CDR3 is 12 residues long. The V end was cut by 0 bases, the J end by 9 bases, with 8 bases between. CDR3 in DNA: TGTGCCAGCAGCTTAGATGGGGGGAAAGCTTTCTTT. This gives the protein CASSLDGGKAFF.

The chain is built from TRBV5-5 and TRBJ1-1, with D perhaps matching TRBD1 (6 bases). The V gene's germline CDR1 is SGHKS and CDR2 YYEKEE (reference sequence). V was trimmed by 5 bases and J by 3 bases, leaving 14 bases between them. The CDR3 contains 14 residues. CDR3 sequence reads: CASRRQGLDTEAFF. CDR3 DNA: TGTGCCAGCAGGCGGCAGGGGTTGGACACTGAAGCTTTCTTT.

The chain couples TRBV5-1 to TRBJ1-1; D is possibly TRBD1 (5 bases). Germline V gene data show CDR1 as SGHRS and CDR2 as YFSETQ. CDR3 length equals 17 residues. Between the trimmed V and J ends, which lost 0 bases and 0 bases, there was a span of 15 bases. CDR3 nucleotide sequence: TGCGCCAGCAGCTTGGCCGGGGGATCCATTTTGAACACTGAAGCTTTCTTT. Translated: CASSLAGGSILNTEAFF.

This clone was detected once. The chain combines TRBV27 with TRBJ2-7, with 8 bases that match TRBD2. This CDR3 is built from 13 residues. The trim removed 2 bases at V and 5 bases at J, leaving 2 bases unmatched. The germline gives CDR1 MNHEY, CDR2 SMNVEV (reference sequence). In DNA, the CDR3 is TGTGCCAGCAGTTTAGCGGGAGGTGACGAGCAGTACTTC. It codes for CASSLAGGDEQYF.

This chain joins TRBV4-2 and TRBJ1-1; TRBD1 agrees at 9 bases. From germline, CDR1 is LGHNA and CDR2 YNFKEQ. V lost 0 bases and J lost 10; bases outside the gene matches: 9. The CDR3 totals 15 residues. The CDR3 DNA follows: TGTGCCAGCAGCCAAGAGGGGGGACAGGGCGAGGGAGCTTTCTTT. Residues: CASSQEGGQGEGAFF.

This clone has just one count. J is TRBJ1-2 and V is TRBV6-1; 10 positions agree with TRBD1. This CDR3 is 17 amino acids long. Germline values: CDR1 MNHNS, CDR2 SASEGT. V lost 2 bases to trimming and J lost 3 bases; unmatched junction nucleotides: 9. As DNA, the CDR3 is TGTGCCAGCAGTGAAATGAGGGGACAGGGGTCGTACTATGGCTACACCTTC. Translating it yields CASSEMRGQGSYYGYTF.

V gene TRBV9 combines with J gene TRBJ2-1; 8 bases agree with TRBD1. The CDR3 is 14 residues long. The J segment lost 7 bases and the V segment lost 3 bases, leaving 6 bases of the junction unmatched. The germline CDR1 and CDR2 sequences are SGDLS and YYNGEE. CDR3 sequence: CASSGGTGWNEQFF. DNA for the CDR3: TGTGCCAGCAGCGGCGGGACAGGCTGGAATGAGCAGTTCTTC.

This clone was counted between two and nine times. V gene TRBV27 combines with J gene TRBJ2-4; 13 nucleotides align to TRBD2. Germline lookup yields CDR1 MNHEY and CDR2 SMNVEV (reference sequence). J gave up 13 bases and V 4 bases, and 4 bases lay outside the gene matches. This CDR3 is 13 amino acids long. CDR3 sequence reads: CASSWTSGGQQYF. In nucleotides, the CDR3 is TGTGCCAGCAGTTGGACTAGCGGGGGACAACAGTACTTC.

CDR3 residues: CASSLPGRENTEAFF. In nucleotides, the CDR3 is TGCGCCAGCAGCTTACCAGGGCGGGAGAACACTGAAGCTTTCTTT. This sequence joins TRBV5-1 and TRBJ1-1; perhaps TRBD1 as D (5 bases). Germline V gene data show CDR1 as SGHRS and CDR2 as YFSETQ. The CDR3 is made up of 15 amino acids. V shed 2 bases and J shed 1 base, with 12 bases lying between them. The complete variable domain, with remaining parts taken from reference TRBV5-1 and TRBJ1-1, reads KAGVTQTPRYLIKTRGQQVTLSCSPISGHRSVSWYQQTPGQGLQFLFEYFSETQRNKGNFPGRFSGRQFSNSRSEMNVSTLELGDSALYLCASSLPGRENTEAFFGQGTRLTVV.